This T cell receptor beta chain is drawn from a study of T cells generated in artificial thymic organoids (dated by TCRdb to between 2016 and 2019). Some background on the complete study: The study compared TCR alpha and beta CDR3 repertoires of CD8 single positive T cells derived from in vitro artificial thymic organoids with the repertoires of thymic and peripheral blood naive CD8 T cells. The repertoire sequencing data shown were described as representative of three independent experiments.

Overall results and qualifications from the work: Organoid-derived CD8 single positive T cells showed physiological TCR clonotype diversity comparable to thymic and blood naive CD8 T cells.

In its sample, this clonotype was seen a few times. The specificity of this receptor is unknown. No clone much larger than this one lies a single base away; base qualities are absent. Non-mobilized peripheral blood was obtained from healthy adult donors. Enrichment of primary CD8+ T cells was performed with magnetic beads using the Miltenyi CD8+ T cell Isolation Kit. Prior to RNA extraction, naive CD8 T cells from blood were isolated by FACS sorting as CD3+TCRalphabeta+CD8+CD45RO-CCR7+ cells. For each sample, total RNA was purified from roughly 40,000 to 200,000 sorted cells using the RNeasy Micro kit, and RNA quality was assessed on an Agilent RNA 6000 Nano chip. TCRalpha and TCRbeta libraries were amplified separately by semi-nested PCR with Advantage 2 and reverse primers in the TRAC or TRBC constant regions. The amount of total RNA used for first-strand cDNA synthesis ranged from 3.5 to 500 ng. TCR cDNA libraries were made by 5'-RACE with the SMARTer PCR cDNA Synthesis kit, using a poly-dT primer for first-strand synthesis. The semi-nested reverse primers in the constant regions carried 5-nucleotide sample-specific barcodes, and the PCR products were cleaned up with the Zymo DNA Clean and Concentrator-5 kit. As many as ten barcoded samples were combined into a pool, ligated to Illumina adaptors, and sequenced on an Illumina MiSeq as 2 x 150 bp paired-end reads. The study's processing was this. Demultiplexed reads were aligned using BLAT against a custom library containing all human TRAV, TRAJ, TRBV, TRBD and TRBJ combinations from IMGT. The best BLAT hits were picked using pslCDnaFilter (-maxAligns=1, -ignoreIntrons), and custom Perl scripts were used to calculate clonotype frequencies. Using fastp trimming at Q25 and MiXCR clonotype assembly, TCRdb reanalyzed the public sequencing data and kept in-frame beta chains. Each entry merges the rows of one CDR3 protein and shows their most common DNA and genes. None of the V and J calls come from the authors' own analysis; TCRdb made them. The sample yields some 5,000 distinct CDR3 sequences; about 32% were counted once. The biggest ten clones account for approximately 2.3% of the sample.

Based on the germline V gene, the CDR1 and CDR2 sequences are MGHRA and YSYEKL. The cysteine opens and the phenylalanine closes a CDR3 of 14 amino acids. Of the read, only the CDR3 DNA is kept; its 42 bases are in frame from base 1. V is pruned by 2 bases and J by 7 bases, leaving 4 bases of the junction without a gene match. The sample consisted of naive CD8+ T cells from blood. The cell subset or site label, as the study defines it: CD3+TCRalphabeta+CD8SP T cells; for blood, CD45RO-CCR7+ naive CD8+ T cells. This TCR derives from a human donor who gave cord blood stem cells for thymic organoid culture, a cardiac surgery patient who gave postnatal thymus, or a blood donor (not recorded which). The sequence joins TRBV4-1 to TRBJ2-1; TRBD2 lines up with 8 middle nucleotides. The nucleotide sequence reads as follows: TGCGCCAGCAGCCAACCTCCGGGAGGGAATGAGCAGTTCTTC. It translates to CASSQPPGGNEQFF.